This TCR beta chain is drawn from a study of T cell responses to AZD1222 COVID-19 vaccine. Study-level points and caveats: Recipients of AZD1222 seropositive at baseline numbered only 6 or 7. Compared with day 0, the breadth and depth of the Spike-specific TCR repertoire rose significantly after two doses of AZD1222. Repertoires were obtained solely post-peak T cell response.

V lost 6 bases and J lost 4; bases outside the gene matches: 8. The germline CDR1 and CDR2 sequences are MDHEN and SYDVKM. The length of the CDR3 is 15 residues. The table came from immunoSEQ multiplex PCR; TCRdb's copy has only in-frame clones and leaves some out. This table has about 130,000 clones, 88% appearing once. A remark on this clone: Its antigen is not known.

Sequenced here: peripheral blood, sampled on day 0 of MenACWY control vaccination. The chain uses TRBV28 and TRBJ2-7; 11 nucleotides line up with TRBD1. This clonotype originated in an adult in good health. The CDR3 sequence is CASSPPDRGLYEQYF. In nucleotides, the CDR3 is TGTGCCAGCAGCCCACCGGACAGGGGGCTATACGAGCAGTACTTC.